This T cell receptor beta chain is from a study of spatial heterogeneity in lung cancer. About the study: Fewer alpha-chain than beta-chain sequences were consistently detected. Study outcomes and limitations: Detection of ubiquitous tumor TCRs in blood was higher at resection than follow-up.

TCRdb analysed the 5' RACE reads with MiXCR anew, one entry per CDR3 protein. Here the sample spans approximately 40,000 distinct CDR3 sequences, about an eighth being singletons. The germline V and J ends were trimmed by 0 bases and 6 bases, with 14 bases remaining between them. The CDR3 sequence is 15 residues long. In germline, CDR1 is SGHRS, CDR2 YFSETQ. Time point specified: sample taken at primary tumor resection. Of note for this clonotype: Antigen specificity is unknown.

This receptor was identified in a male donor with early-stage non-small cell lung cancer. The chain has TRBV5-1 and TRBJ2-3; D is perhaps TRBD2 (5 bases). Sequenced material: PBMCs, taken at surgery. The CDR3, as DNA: TGCGCCAGCAGCTTGGGTAGAAGGGAGACCGATACGCAGTATTTT. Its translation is CASSLGRRETDTQYF.